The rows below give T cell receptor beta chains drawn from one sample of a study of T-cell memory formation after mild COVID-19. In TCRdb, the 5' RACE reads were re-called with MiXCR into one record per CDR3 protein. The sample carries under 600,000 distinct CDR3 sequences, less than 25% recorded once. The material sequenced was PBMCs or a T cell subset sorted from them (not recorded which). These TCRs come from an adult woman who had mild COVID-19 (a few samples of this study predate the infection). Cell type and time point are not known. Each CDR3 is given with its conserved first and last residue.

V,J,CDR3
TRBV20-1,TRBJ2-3,CSAETSGSTDTQYF
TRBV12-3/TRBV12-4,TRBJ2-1,CASGQGGNEQFF
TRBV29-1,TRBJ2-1,CSVTGTSGRGEQFF
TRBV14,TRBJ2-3,CASSQDDPRSTQYF
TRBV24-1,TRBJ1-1,CATSDGGTSNTEAFF
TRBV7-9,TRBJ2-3,CASSSGGESTDTQYF
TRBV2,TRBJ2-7,CASSEQFYEQYF
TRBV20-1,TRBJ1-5,CSARVGASNQPQHF
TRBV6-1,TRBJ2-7,CASSEWSSSYEQYF
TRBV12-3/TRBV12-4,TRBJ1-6,CASSFRQGAGNSAPLHF
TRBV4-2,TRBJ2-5,CASSQPGTANQETQYF
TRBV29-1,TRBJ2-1,CSGQQGAGYNEQFF
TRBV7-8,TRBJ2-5,CASSPWDSQETQYF
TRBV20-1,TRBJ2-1,CSADATGTVYNEQFF
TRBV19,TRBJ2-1,CASSLLLNSYNEQFF
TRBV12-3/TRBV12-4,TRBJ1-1,CASSPPTDRRTEAFF
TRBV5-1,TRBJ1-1,CASSPTKNLAEAFF
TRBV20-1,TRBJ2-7,CSARPVGVAGREQYF
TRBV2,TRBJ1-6,CANCLWDRGSPLHF
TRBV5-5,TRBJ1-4,CASSLHTGPTNEKLFF
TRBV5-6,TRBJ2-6,CASSLAVSSGANVLTF
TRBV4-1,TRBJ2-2,CASSPREFWRGESSGELFF
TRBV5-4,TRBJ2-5,CASRSGRQGIETQYF
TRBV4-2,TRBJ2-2,CASSQERGSAGELFF